The 27 T cell receptor beta chains reported below all come from one sample, sequenced in a study of CD8 T cells in ankylosing spondylitis. TCRdb used MiXCR to reprocess the 5' RACE reads, holding one entry per CDR3 protein. The top ten hold approximately 7% of the sample, which has some 250,000 distinct CDR3 sequences, 8.6% seen once. Material for sequencing was blood, either unsorted or a sorted T cell fraction (not recorded which). Receptors originate from a male donor with ankylosing spondylitis or in good health (not recorded which).

This clonotype was counted at least ten times. The chain carries TRBV30 and TRBJ2-7; the match to TRBD1 covers 7 bases. V gave up 3 bases and J gave up 3 bases; unmatched junction bases: 11. This CDR3 contains 15 residues. Looked up from germline, CDR1 is GTSNPN and CDR2 is SVGIG (reference sequence). The CDR3 sequence: CAWRTGQLLGYEQYF. CDR3 coding DNA: TGTGCCTGGAGGACGGGACAGCTTTTGGGCTACGAGCAGTACTTC.

This clonotype was counted ten times or more. This rearrangement joins TRBV4-1 to TRBJ2-2; D unclear. The V end was cut by 4 bases, the J end by 5 bases, with 17 bases between. CDR1 and CDR2 (germline): MGHRA, YSYEKL. This CDR3 spans 16 amino acids. As DNA, the CDR3 is TGCGCCAGCAGCCTGCACGACAAGTTTCTGACCGGGGAGCTGTTTTTT. It yields the protein CASSLHDKFLTGELFF.

At least ten counts were recorded for this clonotype. The chain combines TRBV5-1 with TRBJ1-5; 9 bases are a match to TRBD1. V shed 0 bases, J shed 7 bases, and the junction held 8 bases outside the gene matches. This CDR3 contains 16 residues. CDR1 is SGHRS, CDR2 YFSETQ, per germline. This chain's CDR3 is CASSLGDGTGNQPQHF. The CDR3 nucleotides are TGCGCCAGCAGCTTGGGGGACGGGACAGGGAACCAGCCCCAGCATTTT.

This clonotype has a handful of counts. The V gene is TRBV11-2, the J gene TRBJ2-3; 13 bases agree with TRBD2. The J segment lost 12 bases and the V segment lost 0 bases, leaving 12 bases of the junction unmatched. The CDR3 consists of 17 residues. CDR1 is SGHAT and CDR2 is FQNNGV in the germline V gene. Written as DNA, the CDR3 is TGTGCCAGCAGCTTAGATCTAAGGACTAGCGGGGGCAGGGGACAGTATTTT. Translating it yields CASSLDLRTSGGRGQYF. Full variable domain (remainder filled in from reference TRBV11-2 and TRBJ2-3): EAGVAQSPRYKIIEKRQSVAFWCNPISGHATLYWYQQILGQGPKLLIQFQNNGVVDDSQLPKDRFSAERLKGVDSTLKIQPAKLEDSAVYLCASSLDLRTSGGRGQYFGPGTRLTVL.

This clonotype showed up many times. The chain carries TRBV7-8 and TRBJ2-3, with 10 bases matching TRBD2. Germline V gene sequence: CDR1 SGHVS, CDR2 FQNEAQ. CDR3 length: 13 residues. The trim removed 6 bases at V and 3 bases at J, leaving 0 bases unmatched. The CDR3 reads CASRTSGTDTQYF. CDR3 DNA: TGTGCCAGCAGGACTAGCGGGACAGATACGCAGTATTTT.

This clonotype has only a few counts. The J gene is TRBJ2-5, the V gene TRBV18; D possibly uses TRBD1 or TRBD2 (6 bases each). Germline loops: CDR1 KGHSH, CDR2 LQKENI. Trimming removed 4 bases from V and 1 base from J, with 13 bases in between. CDR3 size: 15 residues. Here the CDR3 reads CASSQSRDTQETQYF. In nucleotides, the CDR3 is TGTGCCAGCTCACAGTCGCGGGACACCCAAGAGACCCAGTACTTC.

This clonotype came up many times. The CDR3, as DNA: TGTGCCAGCAGCTTAGTAGGGGTCTCAACCGATGAGCAGTTCTTC. It translates to CASSLVGVSTDEQFF. V gene TRBV7-2 combines with J gene TRBJ2-1, with D maybe TRBD1 (5 bases). Deletions cut 1 base from V and 8 bases from J, with 15 bases between. The V gene's germline CDR1 is SGHTA and CDR2 FQGNSA. The CDR3 is 15 residues long.

The chain uses TRBV5-1 and TRBJ2-5, with D unclear. CDR1 is SGHRS and CDR2 is YFSETQ in the germline V gene. The CDR3 consists of 12 residues. Between the trimmed V and J ends, which lost 4 bases and 5 bases, there was a span of 9 bases. The chain's CDR3 is CASSPTMETQYF. CDR3 coding DNA: TGCGCCAGCAGCCCCACTATGGAGACCCAGTACTTC.

At least ten counts were recorded for this clonotype. The rearrangement uses TRBV21-1 and TRBJ2-2. TRBV21-1 constitutes a pseudogene. CDR3 length equals 17 residues. CDR3 region: CASSNDERVRNTGELFF. The CDR3 DNA reads TGTGCCAGCAGCAATGACGAAAGGGTCAGGAACACCGGGGAGCTGTTTTTT.

This chain connects TRBV18 to TRBJ1-5; D is perhaps TRBD1 (6 bases). This CDR3 spans 14 amino acids. Trimming shortened V by 3 bases and J by 3 bases, and 9 bases separated the two germline ends. Per the germline V gene, CDR1 is KGHSH and CDR2 is LQKENI. CDR3 in DNA: TGTGCCAGCTCACCGGGGGCGGTCAATCAGCCCCAGCATTTT. Its translation: CASSPGAVNQPQHF.

This clonotype appeared many times. The CDR3 is CSAPSGSGYEQYF. CDR3 bases: TGCAGTGCGCCAAGCGGGAGTGGCTACGAGCAGTACTTC. This chain connects TRBV20-1 to TRBJ2-7, with 8 bases aligning to TRBD2. Trimming took 6 bases from V and 3 from J; bases not matched to a gene: 7. The CDR3 totals 13 residues. Germline V gene data show CDR1 as DFQATT and CDR2 as SNEGSKA (reference sequence).

This clonotype was picked up many times. The chain links TRBV29-1 to TRBJ2-5; maybe TRBD1 (5 bases). CDR1 is SQVTM, CDR2 ANQGSEA, per germline. The V end lost 3 bases, the J end lost 2 bases, and 10 bases lay between the germline ends. The CDR3 length is 13 residues. The CDR3 sequence: CSVDLAGQETQYF. CDR3 coding DNA: TGCAGCGTTGATCTGGCAGGGCAAGAGACCCAGTACTTC.

V is TRBV7-9 and J is TRBJ2-1; D is possibly TRBD1 (5 bases). The germline V gene encodes CDR1 SEHNR and CDR2 FQNEAQ (reference sequence). The CDR3 consists of 13 residues. V shed 3 bases and J shed 7 bases, with 10 bases lying between them. CDR3 DNA sequence: TGTGCCAGCAGCTTTGGGGCCGGGAATGAGCAGTTCTTC. Translation gives CASSFGAGNEQFF. The full variable domain, its missing parts supplied by reference TRBV7-9 and TRBJ2-1, is DTGVSQNPRHKITKRGQNVTFRCDPISEHNRLYWYRQTLGQGPEFLTYFQNEAQLEKSRLLSDRFSAERPKGSFSTLEIQRTEQGDSAMYLCASSFGAGNEQFFGPGTRLTVL.

This clonotype was counted a few times. The chain has TRBV7-3 and TRBJ1-6; no clear D. The V end was cut by 2 bases, the J end by 11 bases, with 10 bases between. Germline V gives CDR1 SGHTA, CDR2 FQGTGA. The CDR3 sequence is 13 residues long. The CDR3: CASSLGERTPLHF. The CDR3 nucleotides read TGTGCCAGCAGCTTAGGGGAGAGGACACCCCTCCACTTT.

This clonotype was recorded many times. The J gene is TRBJ2-6, the V gene TRBV6-1; 8 bases match TRBD2. The CDR3 covers 18 residues. The germline V gene encodes CDR1 MNHNS and CDR2 SASEGT. V lost 6 bases and J lost 0; bases outside the gene matches: 10. CDR3: CASRPRGVLNSGANVLTF. The CDR3 DNA follows: TGTGCCAGCAGACCGCGGGGGGTCTTAAACTCTGGGGCCAACGTCCTGACTTTC.

This clonotype was detected ten times or more. The chain joins TRBV5-1 to TRBJ1-2; TRBD1 aligns across 9 bases. The CDR3 extends over 13 amino acids. V trimming: 4 bases; J trimming: 8 bases; junction bases outside the gene matches: 6. Per the germline V gene, CDR1 is SGHRS and CDR2 is YFSETQ. The CDR3 is CASSGRTGDGYTF. The CDR3 coding sequence is TGCGCCAGCAGCGGACGGACAGGGGACGGCTACACCTTC. The entire variable domain, with the rest obtained from reference TRBV5-1 and TRBJ1-2, is as follows: KAGVTQTPRYLIKTRGQQVTLSCSPISGHRSVSWYQQTPGQGLQFLFEYFSETQRNKGNFPGRFSGRQFSNSRSEMNVSTLELGDSALYLCASSGRTGDGYTFGSGTRLTVV.

This clonotype was detected ten times or more. The chain uses TRBV28 and TRBJ2-7, with a weak D call TRBD1 (6 bases). The CDR3 totals 13 residues. V dropped 4 bases and J dropped 4 bases, with 11 bases sitting between them. Germline V gene lookup returns CDR1 MDHEN and CDR2 SYDVKM. In nucleotides, the CDR3 is TGTGCCAGCAGTTCCAACACAGGGTACGAGCAGTACTTC. Amino acids: CASSSNTGYEQYF.

The V and J genes are TRBV12-3 or TRBV12-4 and TRBJ1-5; 9 positions agree with TRBD1. The CDR3 has 15 amino acids. V gave up 4 bases and J gave up 9 bases; unmatched junction bases: 10. The CDR3 sequence is CASSYTGTGSRPQHF. The CDR3 DNA reads TGTGCCAGCAGTTACACCGGGACAGGGAGCCGGCCCCAGCATTTT.

Ten or more counts support this clonotype. The chain joins TRBV5-5 to TRBJ2-3, with D perhaps given as TRBD1 or TRBD2 (6 bases each). The V end lost 0 bases, the J end lost 2 bases, and 10 bases lay between the germline ends. The CDR3 covers 15 residues. Germline V gene data show CDR1 as SGHKS and CDR2 as YYEKEE (reference sequence). CDR3 sequence: CASSLDRGDTDTQYF. Written as DNA, the CDR3 is TGTGCCAGCAGCTTGGATAGGGGGGACACAGATACGCAGTATTTT.

This clonotype was observed at least ten times. The chain employs TRBV12-3 or TRBV12-4 and TRBJ2-2, with 10 positions matching TRBD1. The CDR3 is 20 residues long. The V gene end was trimmed by 2 bases and the J gene end by 5 bases; junction bases not matched to a gene: 17. CDR3 in DNA: TGTGCCAGCAGTTTACCCCGGGACAGGGGTGCCAGAGGGACAACCGGGGAGCTGTTTTTT. It yields the protein CASSLPRDRGARGTTGELFF.

In its sample, this clonotype was seen many times. The rearrangement joins TRBV5-6 to TRBJ2-7; tentative D call: TRBD1 (6 bases). The CDR3 spans 13 residues. Germline values: CDR1 SGHDT, CDR2 YYEEEE. V shed 4 bases and J shed 3 bases, with 11 bases lying between them. The CDR3 bases are TGTGCCAGCAGCATAGACAGGAGCTACGAGCAGTACTTC. Its translation is CASSIDRSYEQYF.

This clonotype was found many times. The chain uses TRBV4-3 and TRBJ2-3, with no clear D. The CDR3 is 13 residues long. CDR1 and CDR2 (germline): LGHNA, YSLEER. V was cut by 0 bases and J by 4 bases, with 5 bases left in between. CDR3 loop: CASSQDPADTQYF. CDR3 DNA sequence: TGCGCCAGCAGCCAAGACCCGGCAGATACGCAGTATTTT.

This clonotype was recorded at least ten times. This chain joins TRBV29-1 and TRBJ1-1; D is perhaps TRBD1 (5 bases). CDR3 size: 13 residues. Germline assignment: CDR1 SQVTM and CDR2 ANQGSEA. The V end lost 2 bases, the J end lost 6 bases, and 13 bases lay between the germline ends. The CDR3: CSVETFWDAEAFF. The CDR3 DNA is TGCAGCGTTGAAACATTCTGGGACGCTGAAGCTTTCTTT. Variable domain in full (rest from reference TRBV29-1 and TRBJ1-1): SAVISQKPSRDICQRGTSLTIQCQVDSQVTMMFWYRQQPGQSLTLIATANQGSEATYESGFVIDKFPISRPNLTFSTLTVSNMSPEDSSIYLCSVETFWDAEAFFGQGTRLTVV.

This clonotype was observed many times. The rearrangement uses TRBV4-1 and TRBJ2-1, with TRBD2 as a possible D gene (5 bases). Germline-derived CDR1 and CDR2 are MGHRA and YSYEKL. Trimming cost V 4 bases and J 15 bases, with 19 bases left between them. CDR3 size: 13 residues. The CDR3 sequence is CASSRKIGGEGFF. CDR3 coding DNA: TGCGCCAGCAGCCGAAAGATTGGAGGAGAGGGGTTCTTC.

This chain links TRBV7-9 with TRBJ1-4, with unresolved D. The CDR3 consists of 13 residues. The V gene lost 3 bases and the J gene lost 5 bases, with 7 bases spanning the gap. From germline, CDR1 is SEHNR and CDR2 FQNEAQ (reference sequence). CDR3 region: CASSFSGNEKLFF. The CDR3 nucleotides are TGTGCCAGCAGCTTTTCGGGGAATGAAAAACTGTTTTTT.

The chain uses TRBV4-3 and TRBJ1-4; 7 bases map to TRBD1. Germline lookup yields CDR1 LGHNA and CDR2 YSLEER. The CDR3 consists of 16 residues. The V gene end was trimmed by 1 base and the J gene end by 5 bases; junction bases not matched to a gene: 7. The CDR3 sequence: CASSQGTGQKNEKLFF. CDR3 nucleotides: TGCGCCAGCAGCCAAGGGACAGGACAGAAGAATGAAAAACTGTTTTTT.

This clonotype was detected a few times. V gene TRBV20-1 combines with J gene TRBJ2-5, with a weak D call TRBD1 (6 bases). The ends were cut back, 6 bases at V and 9 bases at J, with 20 bases in the middle. This CDR3 has 13 amino acids. The germline gives CDR1 DFQATT, CDR2 SNEGSKA (reference sequence). The CDR3, as DNA: TGCAGTGCCCCAAGGGCGGCCGAGGGGGCCCAGTACTTC. Translated, it gives CSAPRAAEGAQYF.